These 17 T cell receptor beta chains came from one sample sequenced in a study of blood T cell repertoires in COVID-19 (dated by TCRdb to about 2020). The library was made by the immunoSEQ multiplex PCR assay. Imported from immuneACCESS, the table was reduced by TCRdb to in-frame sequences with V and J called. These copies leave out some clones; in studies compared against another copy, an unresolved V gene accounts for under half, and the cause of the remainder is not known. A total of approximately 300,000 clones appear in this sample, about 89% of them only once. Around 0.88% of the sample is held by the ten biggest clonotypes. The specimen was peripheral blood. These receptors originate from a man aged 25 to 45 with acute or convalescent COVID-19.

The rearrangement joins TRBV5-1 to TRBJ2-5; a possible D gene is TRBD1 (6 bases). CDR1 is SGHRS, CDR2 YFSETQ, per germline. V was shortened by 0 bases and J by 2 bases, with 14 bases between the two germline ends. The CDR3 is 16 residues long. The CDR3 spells CASSLAEGGPQETQYF. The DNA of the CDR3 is TGCGCCAGCAGCTTGGCCGAAGGGGGACCTCAAGAGACCCAGTACTTC.

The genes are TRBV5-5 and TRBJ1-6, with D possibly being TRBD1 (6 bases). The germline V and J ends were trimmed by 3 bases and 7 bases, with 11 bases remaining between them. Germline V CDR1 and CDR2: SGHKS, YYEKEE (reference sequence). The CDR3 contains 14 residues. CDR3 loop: CASSYGTQNSPLHF. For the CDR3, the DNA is TGTGCCAGCAGCTACGGGACACAAAATTCACCCCTCCACTTT.

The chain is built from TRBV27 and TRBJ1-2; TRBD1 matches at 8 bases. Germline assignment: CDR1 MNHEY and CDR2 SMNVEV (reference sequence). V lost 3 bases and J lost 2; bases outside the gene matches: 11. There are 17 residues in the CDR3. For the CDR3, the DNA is TGTGCCAGCAGTTTTATGTACGGGACAGGACTCAACTATGGCTACACCTTC. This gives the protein CASSFMYGTGLNYGYTF.

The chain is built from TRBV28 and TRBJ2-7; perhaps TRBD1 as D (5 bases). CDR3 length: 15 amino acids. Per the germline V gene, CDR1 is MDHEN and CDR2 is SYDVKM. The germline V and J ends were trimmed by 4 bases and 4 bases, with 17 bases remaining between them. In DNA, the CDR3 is TGTGCCAGCAGTTCCCCCCTAAGACAGACTTACGAGCAGTACTTC. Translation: CASSSPLRQTYEQYF.

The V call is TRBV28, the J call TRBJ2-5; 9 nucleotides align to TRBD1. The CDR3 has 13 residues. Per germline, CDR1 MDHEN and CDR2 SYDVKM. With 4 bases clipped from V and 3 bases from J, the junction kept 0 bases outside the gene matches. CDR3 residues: CASSWDREETQYF. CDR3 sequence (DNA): TGTGCCAGCAGTTGGGACAGGGAAGAGACCCAGTACTTC. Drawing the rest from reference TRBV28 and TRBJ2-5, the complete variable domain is DVKVTQSSRYLVKRTGEKVFLECVQDMDHENMFWYRQDPGLGLRLIYFSYDVKMKEKGDIPEGYSVSREKKERFSLILESASTNQTSMYLCASSWDREETQYFGPGTRLLVL.

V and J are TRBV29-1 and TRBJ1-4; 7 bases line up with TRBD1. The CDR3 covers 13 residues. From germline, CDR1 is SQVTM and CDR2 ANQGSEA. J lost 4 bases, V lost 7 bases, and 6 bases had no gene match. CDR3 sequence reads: CSARDSFNEKLFF. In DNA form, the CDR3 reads TGCAGCGCCCGGGACAGCTTTAATGAAAAACTGTTTTTT.

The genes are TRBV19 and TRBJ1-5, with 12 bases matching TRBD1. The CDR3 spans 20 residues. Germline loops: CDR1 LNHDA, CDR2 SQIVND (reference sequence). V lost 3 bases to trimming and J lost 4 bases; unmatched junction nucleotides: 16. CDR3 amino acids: CASSIKGTGGSGVGNQPQHF. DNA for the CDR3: TGTGCCAGTAGTATTAAAGGGACAGGGGGCTCCGGAGTAGGGAATCAGCCCCAGCATTTT.

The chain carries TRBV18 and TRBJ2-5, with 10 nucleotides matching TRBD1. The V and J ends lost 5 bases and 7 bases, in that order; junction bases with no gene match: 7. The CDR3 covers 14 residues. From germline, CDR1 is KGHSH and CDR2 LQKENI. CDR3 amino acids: CASSSTGGRGTQYF. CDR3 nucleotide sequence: TGTGCCAGCTCATCGACAGGGGGCCGGGGGACCCAGTACTTC.

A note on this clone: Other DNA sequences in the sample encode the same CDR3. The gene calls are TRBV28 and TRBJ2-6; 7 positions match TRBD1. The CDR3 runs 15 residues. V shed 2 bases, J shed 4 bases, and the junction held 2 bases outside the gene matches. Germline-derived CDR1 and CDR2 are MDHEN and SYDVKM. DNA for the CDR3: TGTGCCAGCAGTTTAACAGGGGCCGGGGCCAACGTCCTGACTTTC. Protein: CASSLTGAGANVLTF. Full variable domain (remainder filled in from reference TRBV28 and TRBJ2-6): DVKVTQSSRYLVKRTGEKVFLECVQDMDHENMFWYRQDPGLGLRLIYFSYDVKMKEKGDIPEGYSVSREKKERFSLILESASTNQTSMYLCASSLTGAGANVLTFGAGSRLTVL.

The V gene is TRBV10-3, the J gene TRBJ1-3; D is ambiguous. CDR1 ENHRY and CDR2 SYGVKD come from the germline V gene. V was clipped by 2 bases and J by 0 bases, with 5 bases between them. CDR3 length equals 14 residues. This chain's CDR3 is CAISERSSGNTIYF. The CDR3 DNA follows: TGTGCCATCAGTGAGCGGAGCTCTGGAAACACCATATATTTT.

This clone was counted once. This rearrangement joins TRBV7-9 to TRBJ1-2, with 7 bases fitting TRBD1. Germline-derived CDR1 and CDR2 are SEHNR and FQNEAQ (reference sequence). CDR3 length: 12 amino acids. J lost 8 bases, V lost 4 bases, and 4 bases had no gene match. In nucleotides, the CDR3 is TGTGCCAGCAGCTGGACAGGAGACGGCTACACCTTC. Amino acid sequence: CASSWTGDGYTF.

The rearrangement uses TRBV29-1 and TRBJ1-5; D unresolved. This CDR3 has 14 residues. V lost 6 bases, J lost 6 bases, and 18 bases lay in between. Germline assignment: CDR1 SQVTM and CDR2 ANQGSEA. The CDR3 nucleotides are TGCAGCGTATCAGATGGCGGTACGAGTCAGCCCCAGCATTTT. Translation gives CSVSDGGTSQPQHF.

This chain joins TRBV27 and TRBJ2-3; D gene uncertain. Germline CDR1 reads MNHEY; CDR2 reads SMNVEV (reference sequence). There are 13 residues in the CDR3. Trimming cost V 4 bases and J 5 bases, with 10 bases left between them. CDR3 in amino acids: CASSWQIRDTQYF. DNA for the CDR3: TGTGCCAGCAGTTGGCAAATTCGAGATACGCAGTATTTT.

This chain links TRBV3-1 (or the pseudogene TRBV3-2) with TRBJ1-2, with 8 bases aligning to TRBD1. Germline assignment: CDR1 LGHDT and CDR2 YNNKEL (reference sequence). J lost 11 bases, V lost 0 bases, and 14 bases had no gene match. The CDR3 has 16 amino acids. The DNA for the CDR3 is TGTGCCAGCAGCCAAGATAGGACAGGGAGGGGGAAATGGTACACCTTC. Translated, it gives CASSQDRTGRGKWYTF.

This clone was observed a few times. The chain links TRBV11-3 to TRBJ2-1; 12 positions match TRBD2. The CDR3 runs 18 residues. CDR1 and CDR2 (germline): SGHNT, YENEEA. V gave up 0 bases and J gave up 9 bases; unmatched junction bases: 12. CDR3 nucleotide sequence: TGTGCCAGCAGCTTAGACGGGCTGACTAGCGGGAGTCACAGTGAGCAGTTCTTC. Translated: CASSLDGLTSGSHSEQFF.

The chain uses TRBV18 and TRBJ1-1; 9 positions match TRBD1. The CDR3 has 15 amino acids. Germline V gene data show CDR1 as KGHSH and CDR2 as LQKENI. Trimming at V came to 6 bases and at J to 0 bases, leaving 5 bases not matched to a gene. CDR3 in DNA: TGTGCCAGCTCTCCCGGGACAGGGATGAACACTGAAGCTTTCTTT. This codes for CASSPGTGMNTEAFF.

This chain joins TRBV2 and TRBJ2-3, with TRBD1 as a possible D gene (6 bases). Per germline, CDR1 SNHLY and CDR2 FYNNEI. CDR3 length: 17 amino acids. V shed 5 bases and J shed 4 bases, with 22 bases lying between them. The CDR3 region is CASSKGVYRAAADTQYF. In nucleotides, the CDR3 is TGTGCCAGCAGTAAGGGTGTGTACAGGGCCGCCGCAGATACGCAGTATTTT.